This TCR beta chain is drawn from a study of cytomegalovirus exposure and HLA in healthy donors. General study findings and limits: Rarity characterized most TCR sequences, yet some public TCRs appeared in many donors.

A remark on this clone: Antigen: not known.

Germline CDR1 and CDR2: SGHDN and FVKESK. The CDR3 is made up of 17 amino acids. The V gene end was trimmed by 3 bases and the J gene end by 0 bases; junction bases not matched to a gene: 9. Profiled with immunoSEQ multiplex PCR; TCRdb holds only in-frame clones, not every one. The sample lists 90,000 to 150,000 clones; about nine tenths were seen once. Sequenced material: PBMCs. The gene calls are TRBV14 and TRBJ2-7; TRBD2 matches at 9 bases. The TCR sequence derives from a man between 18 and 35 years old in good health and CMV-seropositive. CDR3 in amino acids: CASSHGASGEYSYEQYF. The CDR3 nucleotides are TGTGCCAGCAGCCATGGGGCTAGCGGGGAATACTCCTACGAGCAGTACTTC.